This TCR beta chain was obtained from a study of blood T cell repertoires in COVID-19. Trimming cost V 0 bases and J 7 bases, with 13 bases left between them. Germline CDR1 reads LGHNA; CDR2 reads YNFKEQ. The CDR3 covers 15 residues. Generated by immunoSEQ multiplex PCR, the TCRdb table keeps only in-frame clones and is missing some. This table holds about 190,000 clones, more than 75% found once. The chain has TRBV4-2 and TRBJ2-1; D is unresolved. The specimen was PBMCs or T cells enriched from blood (not recorded which). The sequence was obtained from a man in his forties or fifties with acute COVID-19. The CDR3 region has the DNA TGTGCCAGCAGCCAAGAGGGTCCTAGTCGAAATGAGCAGTTCTTC. Translation gives CASSQEGPSRNEQFF.